The text below deals with one T cell receptor (beta chain). Its antigen is currently unknown. Clones were read by immunoSEQ multiplex PCR, and TCRdb kept only the in-frame ones, dropping some. The sample contains some 580,000 clones, more than 95% of which appear only once. The germline gives CDR1 MDHEN, CDR2 SYDVKM. There are 16 residues in the CDR3. V lost 6 bases and J lost 2; bases outside the gene matches: 11. The data were obtained in a study of shared clonotypes between healthy human individuals. Study results and caveats: How much donors shared clonotypes was expected to be affected by sequencing depth.

This rearrangement joins TRBV28 to TRBJ2-7; 9 bases align to TRBD2. Sequences were obtained from naive CD4+ T cells sorted from blood. Sample subset: CD45RA+ positively selected. This sequence was found in a young woman in good health. The CDR3: CASSSPATSGTYEQYF. CDR3 sequence (DNA): TGTGCCAGCAGCTCACCTGCGACTAGCGGTACCTACGAGCAGTACTTC.